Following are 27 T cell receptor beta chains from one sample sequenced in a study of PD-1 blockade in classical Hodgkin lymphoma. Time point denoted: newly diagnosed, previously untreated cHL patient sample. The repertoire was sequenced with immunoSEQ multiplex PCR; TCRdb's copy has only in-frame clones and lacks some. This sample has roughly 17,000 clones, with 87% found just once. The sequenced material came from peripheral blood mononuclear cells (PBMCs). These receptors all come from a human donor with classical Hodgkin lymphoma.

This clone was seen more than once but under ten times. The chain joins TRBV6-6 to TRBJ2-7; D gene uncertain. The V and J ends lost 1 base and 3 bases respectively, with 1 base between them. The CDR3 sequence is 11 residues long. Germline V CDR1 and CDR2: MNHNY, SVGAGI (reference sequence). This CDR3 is CASSYFYEQYF. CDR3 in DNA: TGTGCCAGCAGTTACTTCTACGAGCAGTACTTC.

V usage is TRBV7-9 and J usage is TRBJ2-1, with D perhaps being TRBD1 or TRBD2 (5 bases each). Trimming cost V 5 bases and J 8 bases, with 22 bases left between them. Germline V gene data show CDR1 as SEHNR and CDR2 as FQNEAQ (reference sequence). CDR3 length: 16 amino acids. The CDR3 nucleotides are TGTGCCAGCAGCCGCCGGGACGGCCAGCGAGGGGATGAGCAGTTCTTC. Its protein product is CASSRRDGQRGDEQFF.

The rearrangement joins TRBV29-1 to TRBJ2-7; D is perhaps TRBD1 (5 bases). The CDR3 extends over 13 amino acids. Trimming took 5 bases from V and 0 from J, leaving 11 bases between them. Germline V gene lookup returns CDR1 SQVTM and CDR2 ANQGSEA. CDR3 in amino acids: CSVRHRSSYEQYF. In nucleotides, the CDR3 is TGCAGCGTTCGACACAGGAGCTCCTACGAGCAGTACTTC.

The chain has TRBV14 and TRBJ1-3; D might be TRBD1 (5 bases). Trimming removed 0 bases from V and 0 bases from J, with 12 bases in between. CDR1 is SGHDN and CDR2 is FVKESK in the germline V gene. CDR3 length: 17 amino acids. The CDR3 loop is CASSQDRVQASGNTIYF. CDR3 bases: TGTGCCAGCAGCCAAGATCGAGTACAGGCCTCTGGAAACACCATATATTTT.

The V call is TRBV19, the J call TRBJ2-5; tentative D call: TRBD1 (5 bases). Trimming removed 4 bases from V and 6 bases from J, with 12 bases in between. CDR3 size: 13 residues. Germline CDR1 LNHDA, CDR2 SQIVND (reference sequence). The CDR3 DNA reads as TGTGCCAGTAGTAAACAGGTCTGGCAGACCCAGTACTTC. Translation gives CASSKQVWQTQYF.

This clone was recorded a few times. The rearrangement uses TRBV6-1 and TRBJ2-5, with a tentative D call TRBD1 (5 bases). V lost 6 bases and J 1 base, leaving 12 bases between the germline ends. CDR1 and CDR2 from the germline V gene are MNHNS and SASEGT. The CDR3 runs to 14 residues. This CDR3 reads CASRPTVLQETQYF. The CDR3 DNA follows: TGTGCCAGCAGGCCGACAGTACTCCAAGAGACCCAGTACTTC.

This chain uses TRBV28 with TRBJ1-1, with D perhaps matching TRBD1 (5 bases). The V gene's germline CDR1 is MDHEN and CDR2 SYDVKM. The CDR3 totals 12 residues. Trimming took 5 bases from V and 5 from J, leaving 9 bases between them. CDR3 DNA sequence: TGTGCCAGCAGTAGAGGGGAAACTGAAGCTTTCTTT. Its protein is CASSRGETEAFF.

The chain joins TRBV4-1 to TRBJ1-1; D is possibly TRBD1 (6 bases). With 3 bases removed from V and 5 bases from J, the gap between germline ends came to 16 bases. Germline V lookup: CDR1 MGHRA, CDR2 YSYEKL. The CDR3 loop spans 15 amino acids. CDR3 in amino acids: CASSQENRVATEAFF. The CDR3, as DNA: TGCGCCAGCAGCCAGGAGAACAGGGTGGCAACTGAAGCTTTCTTT.

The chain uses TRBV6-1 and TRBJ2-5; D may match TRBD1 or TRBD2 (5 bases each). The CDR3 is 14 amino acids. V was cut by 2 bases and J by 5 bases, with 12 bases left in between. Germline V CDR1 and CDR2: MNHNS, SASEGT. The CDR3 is CASSEIQGGETQYF. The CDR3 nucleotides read TGTGCCAGCAGTGAAATCCAGGGCGGGGAGACCCAGTACTTC.

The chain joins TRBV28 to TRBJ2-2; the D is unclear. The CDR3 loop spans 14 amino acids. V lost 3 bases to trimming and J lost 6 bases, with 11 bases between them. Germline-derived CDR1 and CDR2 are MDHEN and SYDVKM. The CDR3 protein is CASSFILRAGELFF. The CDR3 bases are TGTGCCAGCAGTTTTATTCTAAGGGCCGGGGAGCTGTTTTTT. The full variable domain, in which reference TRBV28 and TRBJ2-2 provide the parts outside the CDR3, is DVKVTQSSRYLVKRTGEKVFLECVQDMDHENMFWYRQDPGLGLRLIYFSYDVKMKEKGDIPEGYSVSREKKERFSLILESASTNQTSMYLCASSFILRAGELFFGEGSRLTVL.

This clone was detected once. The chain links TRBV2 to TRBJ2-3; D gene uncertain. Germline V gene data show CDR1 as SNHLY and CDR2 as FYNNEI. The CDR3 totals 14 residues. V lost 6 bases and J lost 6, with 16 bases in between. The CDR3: CASSRTTQGDTQYF. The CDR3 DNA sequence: TGTGCCAGCAGCCGGACCACCCAAGGGGATACGCAGTATTTT.

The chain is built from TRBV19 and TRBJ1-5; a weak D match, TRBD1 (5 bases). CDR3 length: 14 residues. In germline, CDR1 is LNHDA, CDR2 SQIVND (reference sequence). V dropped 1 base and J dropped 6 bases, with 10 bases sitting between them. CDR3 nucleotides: TGTGCCAGTAGTATAGGGCGGGGCAGTCAGCCCCAGCATTTT. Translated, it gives CASSIGRGSQPQHF.

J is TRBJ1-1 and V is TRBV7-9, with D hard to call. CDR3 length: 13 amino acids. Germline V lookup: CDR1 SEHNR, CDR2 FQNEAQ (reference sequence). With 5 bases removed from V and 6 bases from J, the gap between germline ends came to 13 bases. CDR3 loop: CASSLGESAEAFF. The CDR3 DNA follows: TGTGCCAGCAGCCTCGGGGAGAGCGCTGAAGCTTTCTTT.

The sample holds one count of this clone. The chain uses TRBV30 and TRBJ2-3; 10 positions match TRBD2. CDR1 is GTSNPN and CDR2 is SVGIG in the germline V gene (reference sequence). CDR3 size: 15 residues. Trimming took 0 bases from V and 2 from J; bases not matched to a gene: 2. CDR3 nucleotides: TGTGCCTGGAGTGTCGGACTAGCGGTCACAGATACGCAGTATTTT. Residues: CAWSVGLAVTDTQYF.

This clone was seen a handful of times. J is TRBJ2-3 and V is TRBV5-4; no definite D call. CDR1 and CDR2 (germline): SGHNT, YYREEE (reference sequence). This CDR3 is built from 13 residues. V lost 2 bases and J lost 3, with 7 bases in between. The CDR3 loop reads CASSLHQTDTQYF. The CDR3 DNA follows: TGTGCCAGCAGCTTACATCAGACAGATACGCAGTATTTT.

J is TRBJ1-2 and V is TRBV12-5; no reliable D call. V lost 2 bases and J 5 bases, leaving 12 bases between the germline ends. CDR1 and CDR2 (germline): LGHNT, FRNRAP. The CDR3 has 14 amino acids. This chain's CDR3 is CASGLNPRGYGYTF. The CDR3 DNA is TGTGCTAGTGGTTTGAATCCCCGGGGATATGGCTACACCTTC.

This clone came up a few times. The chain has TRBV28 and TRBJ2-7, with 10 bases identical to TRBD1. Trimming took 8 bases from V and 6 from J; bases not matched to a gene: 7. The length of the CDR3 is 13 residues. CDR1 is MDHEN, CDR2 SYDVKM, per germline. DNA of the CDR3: TGTGCCAGCCTCGGACAGGGGGAGAGCGAGCAGTACTTC. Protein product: CASLGQGESEQYF. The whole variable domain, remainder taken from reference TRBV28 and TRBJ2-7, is DVKVTQSSRYLVKRTGEKVFLECVQDMDHENMFWYRQDPGLGLRLIYFSYDVKMKEKGDIPEGYSVSREKKERFSLILESASTNQTSMYLCASLGQGESEQYFGPGTRLTVT.

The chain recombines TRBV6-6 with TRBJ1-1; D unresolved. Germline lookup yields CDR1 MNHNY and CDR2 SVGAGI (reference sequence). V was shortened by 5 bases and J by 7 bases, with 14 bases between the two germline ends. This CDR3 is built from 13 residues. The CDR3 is CASSGAGWFEAFF. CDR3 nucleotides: TGTGCCAGCAGTGGAGCGGGGTGGTTTGAAGCTTTCTTT.

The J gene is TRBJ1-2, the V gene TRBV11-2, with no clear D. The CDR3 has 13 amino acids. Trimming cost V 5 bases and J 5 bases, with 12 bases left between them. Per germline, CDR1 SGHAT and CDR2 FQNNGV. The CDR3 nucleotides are TGTGCCAGCAGCCTCGGCACCTTATATGGCTACACCTTC. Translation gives CASSLGTLYGYTF.

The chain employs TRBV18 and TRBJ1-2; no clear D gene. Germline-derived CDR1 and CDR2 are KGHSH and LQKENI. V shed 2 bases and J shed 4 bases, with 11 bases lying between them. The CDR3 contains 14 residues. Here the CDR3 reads CASSPAEGPYGYTF. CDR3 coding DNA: TGTGCCAGCTCACCAGCGGAGGGCCCCTATGGCTACACCTTC.

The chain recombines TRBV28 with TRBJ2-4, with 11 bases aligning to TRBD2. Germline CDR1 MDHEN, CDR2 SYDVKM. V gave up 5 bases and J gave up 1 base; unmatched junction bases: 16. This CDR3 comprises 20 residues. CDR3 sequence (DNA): TGTGCCAGCAGTCCCCCTCGAAGAACTAGCGGGAGTGCGGCCAAAAACATTCAGTACTTC. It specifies CASSPPRRTSGSAAKNIQYF.

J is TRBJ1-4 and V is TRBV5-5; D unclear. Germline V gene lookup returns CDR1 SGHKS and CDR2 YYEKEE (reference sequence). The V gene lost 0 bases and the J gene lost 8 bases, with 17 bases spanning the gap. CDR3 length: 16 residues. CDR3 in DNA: TGTGCCAGCAGCTTGGTGGAGATCGCCCCCGGCGAAAAACTGTTTTTT. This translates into CASSLVEIAPGEKLFF.

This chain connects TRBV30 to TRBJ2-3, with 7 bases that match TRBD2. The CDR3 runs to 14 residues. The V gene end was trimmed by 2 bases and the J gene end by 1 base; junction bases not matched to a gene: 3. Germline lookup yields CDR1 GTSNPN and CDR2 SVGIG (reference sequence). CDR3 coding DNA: TGTGCCTGGAGTCGGGGGGAAGGCACAGATACGCAGTATTTT. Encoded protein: CAWSRGEGTDTQYF.

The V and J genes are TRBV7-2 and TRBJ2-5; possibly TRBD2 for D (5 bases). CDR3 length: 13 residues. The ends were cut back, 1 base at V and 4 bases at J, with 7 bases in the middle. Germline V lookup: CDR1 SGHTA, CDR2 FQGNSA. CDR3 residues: CASSLDRGETQYF. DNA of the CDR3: TGTGCCAGCAGCTTAGATCGGGGAGAGACCCAGTACTTC.

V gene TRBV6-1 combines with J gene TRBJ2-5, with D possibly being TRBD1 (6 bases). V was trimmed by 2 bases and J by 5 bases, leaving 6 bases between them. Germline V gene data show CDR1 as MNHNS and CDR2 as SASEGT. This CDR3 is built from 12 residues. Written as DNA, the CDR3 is TGTGCCAGCAGTGAACAGGGGGAGACCCAGTACTTC. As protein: CASSEQGETQYF.

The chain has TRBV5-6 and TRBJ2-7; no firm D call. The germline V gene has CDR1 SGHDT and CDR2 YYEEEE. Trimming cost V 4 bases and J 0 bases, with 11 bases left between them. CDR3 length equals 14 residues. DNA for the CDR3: TGTGCCAGCAGCACCTACGTTGTCTCCTACGAGCAGTACTTC. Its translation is CASSTYVVSYEQYF.

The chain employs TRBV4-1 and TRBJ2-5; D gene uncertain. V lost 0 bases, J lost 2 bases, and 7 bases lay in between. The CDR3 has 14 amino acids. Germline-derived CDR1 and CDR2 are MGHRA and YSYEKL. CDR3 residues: CASSQDNRQETQYF. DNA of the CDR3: TGCGCCAGCAGCCAAGATAACAGACAAGAGACCCAGTACTTC.